This TCR beta chain originates from a study of Ad26.COV2.S vaccination and SARS-CoV-2 variants. Study-wide points: Overall T cell responses may have been underestimated by the analyses of TCR breadth and depth. Vaccinated and placebo-treated recipients had similar non-spike TCR breadth.

Sequenced by immunoSEQ multiplex PCR; TCRdb stores in-frame clones only, minus some. The sample has about 400,000 clones; 92% are singletons. The CDR3 contains 14 residues. V was clipped by 6 bases and J by 4 bases, with 15 bases between them. Germline CDR1 reads MNHNY; CDR2 reads SVGAGI (reference sequence). The treatment denotes: some 20 received Ad26.COV2.S at low or high dose, single or two shots; roughly five received placebo; per-sample allocation not given. Samples came from day 63 after the first vaccine or placebo injection. A remark on this clone: As yet, its antigen is unknown.

The sequence derives from a person between 18 and 65 years old who received the Ad26.COV2.S COVID-19 vaccine or a placebo. The gene calls are TRBV6-6 and TRBJ1-2; unclear D gene. The source material was peripheral blood, sampled in a trial of Ad26.COV2.S vaccine versus placebo. Here the CDR3 DNA reads TGTGCCAGCAGGAAGGAGATTTTGGGCTATGGCTACACCTTC. Residues: CASRKEILGYGYTF.